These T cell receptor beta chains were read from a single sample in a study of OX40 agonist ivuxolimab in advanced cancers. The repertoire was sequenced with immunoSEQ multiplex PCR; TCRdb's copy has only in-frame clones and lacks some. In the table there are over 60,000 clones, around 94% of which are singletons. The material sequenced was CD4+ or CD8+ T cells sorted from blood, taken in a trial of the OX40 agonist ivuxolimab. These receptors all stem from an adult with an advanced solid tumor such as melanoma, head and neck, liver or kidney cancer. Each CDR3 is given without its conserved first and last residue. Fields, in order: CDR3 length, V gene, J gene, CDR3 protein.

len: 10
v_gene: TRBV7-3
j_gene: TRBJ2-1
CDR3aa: ASSFRFDEQF

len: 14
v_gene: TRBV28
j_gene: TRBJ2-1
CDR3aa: ASSWGTSSHYNEQF

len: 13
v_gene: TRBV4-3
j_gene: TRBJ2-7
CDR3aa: ASRRFGQGDYEQY

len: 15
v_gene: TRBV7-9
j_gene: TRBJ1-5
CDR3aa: ASSSAGTQHSNQPQH

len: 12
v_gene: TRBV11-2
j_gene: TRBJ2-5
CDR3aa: ASSQTEGLETQY

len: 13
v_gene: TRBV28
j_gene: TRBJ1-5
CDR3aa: ASSTGDYSNQPQH

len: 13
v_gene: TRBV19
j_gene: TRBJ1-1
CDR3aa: ASSIDGTLNTEAF

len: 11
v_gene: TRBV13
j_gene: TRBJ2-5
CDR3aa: ASSSTNTETQY

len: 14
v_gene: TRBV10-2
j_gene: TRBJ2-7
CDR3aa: ASRDRRGQGVHEQY

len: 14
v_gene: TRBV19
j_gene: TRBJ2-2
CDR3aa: ASSGWQGARTGELF

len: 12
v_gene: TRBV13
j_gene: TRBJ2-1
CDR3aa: ASHFQGQYNEQF

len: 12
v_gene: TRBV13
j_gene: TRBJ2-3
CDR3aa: ASSLWQGPDTQY

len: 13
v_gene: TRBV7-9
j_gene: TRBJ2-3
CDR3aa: ASTGAGVSEDTQY

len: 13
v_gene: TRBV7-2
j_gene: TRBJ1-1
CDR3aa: ASSFRGTKMTEAF

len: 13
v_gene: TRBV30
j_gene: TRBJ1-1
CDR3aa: AWSPPGVPGTEAF

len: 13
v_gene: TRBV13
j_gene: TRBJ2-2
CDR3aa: ASSPFAGGTGELF

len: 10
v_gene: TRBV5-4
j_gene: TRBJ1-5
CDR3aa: ASSLQDQPQH

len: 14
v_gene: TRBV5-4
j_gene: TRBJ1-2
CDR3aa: ASSSLGTAANYGYT

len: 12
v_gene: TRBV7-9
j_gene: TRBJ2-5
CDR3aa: AWSLSGGQETQY

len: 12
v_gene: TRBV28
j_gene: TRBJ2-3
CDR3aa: ASSYNRPTDTQY

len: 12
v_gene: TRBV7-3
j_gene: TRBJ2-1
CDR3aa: ASSLGLASDEQF

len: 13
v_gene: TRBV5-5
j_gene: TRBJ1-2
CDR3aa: ASSLEGTGPYGYT

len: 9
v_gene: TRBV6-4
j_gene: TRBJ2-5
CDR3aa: ASSDQETQY

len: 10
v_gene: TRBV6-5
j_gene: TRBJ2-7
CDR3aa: ASSKDTYEQY

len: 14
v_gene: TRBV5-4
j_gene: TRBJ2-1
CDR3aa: ASSPDGVAAYNEQF

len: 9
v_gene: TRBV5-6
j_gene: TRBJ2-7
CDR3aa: ASSLEWEQY

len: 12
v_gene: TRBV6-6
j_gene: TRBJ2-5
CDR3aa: ASTHVAGSETQY

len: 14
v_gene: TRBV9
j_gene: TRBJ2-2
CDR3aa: ASSVVAGSDTGELF

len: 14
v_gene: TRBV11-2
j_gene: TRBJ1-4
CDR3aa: ASSPQGTGVIEKLF

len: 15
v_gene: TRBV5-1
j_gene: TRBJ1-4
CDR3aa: ASREGDREATNEKLF

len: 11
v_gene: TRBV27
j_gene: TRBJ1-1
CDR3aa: ASTSGGGTEAF

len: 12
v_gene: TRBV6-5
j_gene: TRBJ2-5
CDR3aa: ASSPGAYQETQY

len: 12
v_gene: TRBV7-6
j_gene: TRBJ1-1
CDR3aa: ASSNTGTGTEAF

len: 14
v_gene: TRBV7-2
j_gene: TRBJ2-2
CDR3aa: ASSPRVGGAVGELF

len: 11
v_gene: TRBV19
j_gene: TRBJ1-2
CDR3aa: ASSSTGGSGYT

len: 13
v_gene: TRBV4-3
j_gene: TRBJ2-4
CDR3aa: ASSQETGYKNIQY

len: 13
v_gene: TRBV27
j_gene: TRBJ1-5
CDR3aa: ASSPSPQGDQPQH

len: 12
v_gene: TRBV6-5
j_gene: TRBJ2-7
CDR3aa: ASRPETGFDEQY

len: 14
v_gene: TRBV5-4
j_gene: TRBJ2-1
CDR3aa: ASSLRGLAGFDEQF

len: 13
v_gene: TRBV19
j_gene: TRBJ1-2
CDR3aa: ASRDLRGGDYGYT

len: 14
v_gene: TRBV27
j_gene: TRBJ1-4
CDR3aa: ASRHRPGQWEEKLF

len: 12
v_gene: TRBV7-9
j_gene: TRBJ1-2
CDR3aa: ASRSGTGTYGYT

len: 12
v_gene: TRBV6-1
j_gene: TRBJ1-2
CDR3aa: ASTLGGLGYGYT

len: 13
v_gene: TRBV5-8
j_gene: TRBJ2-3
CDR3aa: ASSFPSGVGYTQY

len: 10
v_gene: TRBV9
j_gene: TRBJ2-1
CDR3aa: ASSVVANEQF

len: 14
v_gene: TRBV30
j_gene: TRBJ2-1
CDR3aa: AWSVGASGSGNEQF

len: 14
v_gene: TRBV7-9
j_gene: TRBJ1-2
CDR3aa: ATYGGRDPNNYGYT

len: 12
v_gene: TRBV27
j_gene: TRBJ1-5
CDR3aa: ASRLAGSNQPQH

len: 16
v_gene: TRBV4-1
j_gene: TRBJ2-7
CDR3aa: ASSQRGGQGAAVDEQY

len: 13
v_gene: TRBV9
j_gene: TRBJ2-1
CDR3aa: ASSAPRGGGNEQF

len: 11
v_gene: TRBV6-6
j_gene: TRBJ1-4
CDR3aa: ASSPTFGEKLF